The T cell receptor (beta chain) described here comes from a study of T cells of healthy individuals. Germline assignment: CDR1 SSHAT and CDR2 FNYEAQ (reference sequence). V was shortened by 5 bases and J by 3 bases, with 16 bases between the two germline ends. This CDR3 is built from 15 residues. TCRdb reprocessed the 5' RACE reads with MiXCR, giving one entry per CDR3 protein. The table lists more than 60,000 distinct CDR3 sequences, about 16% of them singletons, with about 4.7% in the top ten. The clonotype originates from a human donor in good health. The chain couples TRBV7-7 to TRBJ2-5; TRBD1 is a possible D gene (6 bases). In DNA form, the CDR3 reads TGTGCCAGCAGCGTTCGGGACAAGCCGAAAGAGACCCAGTACTTC. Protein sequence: CASSVRDKPKETQYF. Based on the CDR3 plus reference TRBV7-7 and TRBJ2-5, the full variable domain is GAGVSQSPRYKVTKRGQDVTLRCDPISSHATLYWYQQALGQGPEFLTYFNYEAQPDKSGLPSDRFSAERPEGSISTLTIQRTEQRDSAMYRCASSVRDKPKETQYFGPGTRLLVL.